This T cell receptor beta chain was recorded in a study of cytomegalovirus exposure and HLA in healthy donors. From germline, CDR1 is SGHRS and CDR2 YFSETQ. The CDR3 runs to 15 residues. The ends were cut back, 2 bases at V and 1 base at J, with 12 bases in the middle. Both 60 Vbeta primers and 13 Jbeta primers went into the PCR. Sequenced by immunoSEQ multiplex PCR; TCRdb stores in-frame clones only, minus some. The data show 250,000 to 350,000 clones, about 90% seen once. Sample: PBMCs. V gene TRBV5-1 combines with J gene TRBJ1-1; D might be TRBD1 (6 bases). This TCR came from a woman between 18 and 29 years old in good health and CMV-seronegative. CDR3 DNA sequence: TGCGCCAGCAGCTTTAGAGGGACACAGAACACTGAAGCTTTCTTT. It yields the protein CASSFRGTQNTEAFF.